In this sample, the clone carrying this TCR beta chain turned up many times. Its antigen is still unknown. The data are from a study of Graves' ophthalmopathy and Graves' hyperthyroidism. Study information: Peripheral blood was obtained at first diagnosis, ahead of any treatment. Study-wide results and caveats: Blood was where most expanded thyroid clonotypes above 0.001 frequency also turned up.

Between the trimmed V and J ends, which lost 4 bases and 0 bases, there was a span of 7 bases. Germline lookup yields CDR1 LGHNA and CDR2 YNFKEQ. This CDR3 comprises 13 residues. Ophthalmopathy was moderately-to-severely active, CAS at least 3, NOSPECS at least 4, lasting under 3 months. Other autoimmune diseases, uncontrolled infections, pregnancy or lactation led to the exclusion of patients. RNA transcripts yielded amplified TCR beta CDR3 regions. The library came from an HTBI-primed first-round RT-PCR and a second-round multiplex PCR. TCRdb re-analysed the multiplex PCR reads in MiXCR, keeping a single row per CDR3 protein. The sample records under 350,000 distinct CDR3 sequences, roughly 15% being singletons.

The origin of this receptor is an adult man with Graves' ophthalmopathy. The chain is built from TRBV4-2 and TRBJ2-7, with unresolved D. Sequencing was done on a sample of peripheral blood. CDR3 bases: TGTGCCAGCAGCCTAGAGGACTCCTACGAGCAGTACTTC. This sequence encodes CASSLEDSYEQYF.